The 2 T cell receptor beta chains given below trace back to one sample, sequenced in a study of molecular identifiers for immune sequencing clone quantification listed by TCRdb under 2018. Library generation was performed with PCR. This sample was sequenced with an Illumina HiSeq 4000. Starting from the raw public reads, TCRdb applied fastp trimming at Q25, assembled clones with MiXCR and retained in-frame beta chains. Every distinct CDR3 protein forms one entry, paired with its most common genes and DNA. Recorded for this sample are just under 650,000 distinct CDR3 sequences; about 20% of them occurred a single time. The ten biggest clones cover 0.85% of the sample. The source material was naive CD8+ T cells from blood, with Jurkat cell RNA spiked in. Sample cell subset or site, as interpreted from the label and publication: FACS-sorted CD8+CD4-CCR7+CD45RA+ naive T cells. The source of these receptors is a human donor in good health. Some libraries in this study had Jurkat cell RNA spiked in.

Ten or more counts support this clonotype. V usage is TRBV7-6 and J usage is TRBJ2-3; 7 bases align to TRBD2. V gave up 1 base and J gave up 0 bases; unmatched junction bases: 4. The germline V gene has CDR1 SGHVS and CDR2 FNYEAQ. This CDR3 is 16 amino acids long. Here the CDR3 reads CASSLVWGLSTDTQYF. CDR3 nucleotide sequence: TGTGCCAGCAGCTTAGTATGGGGACTAAGCACAGATACGCAGTATTTT.

Worth noting for this clonotype: It may be a read error: a sequence one base away is much more abundant. This chain connects TRBV2 to TRBJ2-3; unclear D gene. The last part of the DNA fits TRBJ1-5 better; the J call may be wrong. CDR1 is SNHLY, CDR2 FYNNEI, per germline. The CDR3 length is 15 residues. The CDR3 region is CASRKEAGGTDTQHF. The CDR3 DNA sequence: TGTGCCAGCAGAAAAGAGGCGGGTGGCACAGATACGCAGCATTTT.